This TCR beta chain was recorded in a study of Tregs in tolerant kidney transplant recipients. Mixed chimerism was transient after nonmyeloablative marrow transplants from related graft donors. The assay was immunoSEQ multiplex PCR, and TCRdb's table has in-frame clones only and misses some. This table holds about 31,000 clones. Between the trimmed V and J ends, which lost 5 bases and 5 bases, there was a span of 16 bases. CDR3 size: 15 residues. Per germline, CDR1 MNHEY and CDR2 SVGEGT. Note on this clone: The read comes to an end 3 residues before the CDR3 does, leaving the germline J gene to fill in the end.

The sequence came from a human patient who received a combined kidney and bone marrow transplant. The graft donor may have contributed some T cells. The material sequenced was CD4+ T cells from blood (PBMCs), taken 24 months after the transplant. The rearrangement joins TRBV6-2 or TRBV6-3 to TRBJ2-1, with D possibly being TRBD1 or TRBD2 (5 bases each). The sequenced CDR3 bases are TGTGCCAGCAGTGAGGGCAGGGCCCCTGACAATGAG. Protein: CASSEGRAPDNE. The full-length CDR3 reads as CASSEGRAPDNEQFF.